These 24 T cell receptor beta chains originate from one sample sequenced in a study of T cells in Graves' hyperthyroidism and ophthalmopathy (dated by TCRdb to about 2019). The library was produced with multiplex PCR. TCRdb names Illumina HiSeq 2000 as the instrument used. Amplification of TCR beta CDR3 regions was carried out from RNA transcripts. For the first round of RT-PCR on the TCR CDR3, the HTBI primer set was used together with the Qiagen OneStep RT-PCR kit. TCRdb passed the public sequencing reads through fastp at Q25 and MiXCR, retaining productive beta sequences. Rows are combined by CDR3 protein, so each entry shows the most common genes and DNA. This sample gives about 420,000 distinct CDR3 sequences in total; around 16% of them show up just once. The ten top clones hold just under 8% of the sample. The sample taken for sequencing was blood. These receptors were collected from a woman between 18 and 29 years old with Graves' hyperthyroidism.

At least ten counts were recorded for this clonotype. V is TRBV20-1 and J is TRBJ1-6; D might be TRBD1 (5 bases). The germline V and J ends were trimmed by 1 base and 5 bases, with 9 bases remaining between them. Per germline, CDR1 DFQATT and CDR2 SNEGSKA (reference sequence). The CDR3 spans 14 residues. CDR3 amino acids: CSARAGRNNSPLHF. The CDR3 region has the DNA TGCAGTGCTAGAGCGGGGCGCAATAATTCACCCCTCCACTTT.

This clonotype was picked up many times. The chain combines TRBV3-1 with TRBJ2-7; D may be TRBD2 (6 bases). CDR3 length equals 15 residues. From germline, CDR1 is LGHDT and CDR2 YNNKEL (reference sequence). The germline V and J ends were trimmed by 4 bases and 1 base, with 14 bases remaining between them. The CDR3 loop is CASSLRRERSYEQYF. The DNA for the CDR3 is TGTGCCAGCAGCCTAAGACGGGAGCGTTCCTACGAGCAGTACTTC.

This clonotype was counted at least ten times. The gene calls are TRBV20-1 and TRBJ2-5; 11 bases align to TRBD2. V was clipped by 2 bases and J by 4 bases; unmatched bases: 9. Germline loops: CDR1 DFQATT, CDR2 SNEGSKA (reference sequence). The CDR3 contains 16 residues. This chain's CDR3 is CSARLPYLAGGETQYF. In DNA form, the CDR3 reads TGCAGTGCTAGACTGCCCTACCTAGCGGGAGGAGAGACCCAGTACTTC.

This clonotype was seen ten or more times. The V call is TRBV9, the J call TRBJ2-3, with 11 bases identical to TRBD2. The CDR3 extends over 16 amino acids. Germline-derived CDR1 and CDR2 are SGDLS and YYNGEE. Losses at the gene ends were 0 bases for V and 5 bases for J; bases not matched to a gene: 5. CDR3 sequence: CASSVASGGTGDTQYF. The CDR3 region has the DNA TGTGCCAGCAGCGTAGCTAGCGGGGGGACGGGAGATACGCAGTATTTT. Complete variable domain (other parts from reference TRBV9 and TRBJ2-3): DSGVTQTPKHLITATGQRVTLRCSPRSGDLSVYWYQQSLDQGLQFLIQYYNGEERAKGNILERFSAQQFPDLHSELNLSSLELGDSALYFCASSVASGGTGDTQYFGPGTRLTVL.

This clonotype was seen repeatedly, ten times or more. The V call is TRBV7-9, the J call TRBJ2-1; 10 nucleotides line up with TRBD2. The CDR3 runs 16 residues. The V gene's germline CDR1 is SEHNR and CDR2 FQNEAQ (reference sequence). Trimming cost V 5 bases and J 2 bases; bases outside gene matches: 6. The CDR3 region is CASSARTSGTYNEQFF. DNA for the CDR3: TGTGCCAGCAGCGCCAGGACTAGCGGAACCTACAATGAGCAGTTCTTC.

There are a few counts of this clonotype. This chain uses TRBV11-3 with TRBJ2-3, with 13 bases aligning to TRBD2. This CDR3 is 18 amino acids long. J gave up 3 bases and V 1 base, and 7 bases lay outside the gene matches. CDR1 SGHNT and CDR2 YENEEA come from the germline V gene. The DNA of the CDR3 is TGTGCCAGCAGCTTAGTAAGGACTAGCGGGAGAATAACAGATACGCAGTATTTT. It translates to CASSLVRTSGRITDTQYF.

V gene TRBV29-1 combines with J gene TRBJ1-2; perhaps TRBD1 as D (6 bases). The ends were cut back, 8 bases at V and 8 bases at J, with 27 bases in the middle. The CDR3 is 15 residues long. CDR1 is SQVTM and CDR2 is ANQGSEA in the germline V gene. The CDR3 loop reads CSLSSRDTVKGGYTF. The CDR3 nucleotides are TGCAGCTTATCCTCCCGGGACACCGTGAAGGGCGGCTACACCTTC. The whole variable domain, remainder taken from reference TRBV29-1 and TRBJ1-2, is SAVISQKPSRDICQRGTSLTIQCQVDSQVTMMFWYRQQPGQSLTLIATANQGSEATYESGFVIDKFPISRPNLTFSTLTVSNMSPEDSSIYLCSLSSRDTVKGGYTFGSGTRLTVV.

This clonotype was seen ten or more times. The rearrangement joins TRBV9 to TRBJ1-6, with 7 positions matching TRBD1. Germline V lookup: CDR1 SGDLS, CDR2 YYNGEE. This CDR3 comprises 17 residues. V lost 0 bases and J lost 8; bases outside the gene matches: 11. For the CDR3, the DNA is TGTGCCAGCAGCGTAGGGATACAGGGGAACGGGGATTCACCCCTCCACTTT. Residues: CASSVGIQGNGDSPLHF.

This clonotype was observed at least ten times. V usage is TRBV11-2 and J usage is TRBJ2-5; unclear D gene. Germline assignment: CDR1 SGHAT and CDR2 FQNNGV. The CDR3 covers 13 residues. V gave up 4 bases and J gave up 9 bases, with 15 bases separating them. CDR3 loop: CASSSDPEKAQYF. CDR3 nucleotide sequence: TGTGCCAGCAGCTCCGACCCCGAGAAGGCCCAGTACTTC. Filled out from reference TRBV11-2 and TRBJ2-5, the complete variable domain reads EAGVAQSPRYKIIEKRQSVAFWCNPISGHATLYWYQQILGQGPKLLIQFQNNGVVDDSQLPKDRFSAERLKGVDSTLKIQPAKLEDSAVYLCASSSDPEKAQYFGPGTRLLVL.

This clonotype was recorded at least ten times. The chain joins TRBV6-1 to TRBJ2-7; 9 bases align to TRBD2. The CDR3 is made up of 14 amino acids. Germline values: CDR1 MNHNS, CDR2 SASEGT. V shed 5 bases, J shed 7 bases, and the junction held 9 bases outside the gene matches. CDR3 loop: CASSYIAGESEQYF. As DNA, the CDR3 is TGTGCCAGCAGTTACATAGCGGGAGAATCGGAGCAGTACTTC.

The V call is TRBV12-3 or TRBV12-4, the J call TRBJ2-1; a weak D match, TRBD2 (5 bases). The germline V and J ends were trimmed by 7 bases and 0 bases, with 13 bases remaining between them. This CDR3 region has 15 residues. The CDR3 loop is CASNLRLASYNEQFF. The CDR3 DNA is TGTGCCAGCAACCTTAGGCTAGCCTCCTACAATGAGCAGTTCTTC.

This clonotype was detected a few times. V gene TRBV5-6 combines with J gene TRBJ2-5, with D possibly matching TRBD2 (6 bases). The CDR3 covers 16 residues. Germline V CDR1 and CDR2: SGHDT, YYEEEE. Trimming left V 4 bases short and J 5 bases short, with 21 bases between. CDR3 DNA sequence: TGTGCCAGCAGCCTTTCTTTGGGGGGTTGGTTGGAGACCCAGTACTTC. As protein: CASSLSLGGWLETQYF.

This clonotype was seen at least ten times. The rearrangement links TRBV7-2 to TRBJ2-4; no definite D call. In germline, CDR1 is SGHTA, CDR2 FQGNSA. Trimming left V 5 bases short and J 0 bases short, with 5 bases between. The CDR3 runs to 13 residues. This chain's CDR3 is CASSLLAKNIQYF. The DNA for the CDR3 is TGTGCCAGCAGCCTCCTAGCCAAAAACATTCAGTACTTC.

This clonotype came up many times. V usage is TRBV6-1 and J usage is TRBJ1-1, with 9 bases matching TRBD1. The CDR3 is 15 residues long. Germline V gene sequence: CDR1 MNHNS, CDR2 SASEGT. The V segment lost 7 bases and the J segment 6 bases; nucleotides outside the gene matches: 12. This CDR3 is CASIPDRGLKAEAFF. Here the CDR3 DNA reads TGTGCCAGCATTCCCGACAGGGGGTTGAAGGCTGAAGCTTTCTTT.

The chain carries TRBV5-6 and TRBJ1-5; D gene unclear. Trimming took off 4 bases at V and 2 bases at J, with 16 bases between the two ends. The germline V gene has CDR1 SGHDT and CDR2 YYEEEE. This CDR3 is built from 16 residues. The chain's CDR3 is CASSAMTVLGNQPQHF. The DNA for the CDR3 is TGTGCCAGCAGCGCAATGACCGTCTTGGGCAATCAGCCCCAGCATTTT.

This clonotype was observed at least ten times. The V gene is TRBV30, the J gene TRBJ1-5, with a weak D call TRBD1 (5 bases). This CDR3 is 15 amino acids long. CDR1 and CDR2 (germline): GTSNPN, SVGIG (reference sequence). Trimming removed 5 bases at V and 2 bases at J, with 16 bases between. DNA of the CDR3: TGTGCCTGGGAATCAGGGATGGGGGGCAATCAGCCCCAGCATTTT. This gives the protein CAWESGMGGNQPQHF.

This clonotype was counted between two and nine times. V and J are TRBV12-5 and TRBJ1-2; D remains ambiguous. Germline V CDR1 and CDR2: LGHNT, FRNRAP. With 7 bases removed from V and 0 bases from J, the gap between germline ends came to 6 bases. The CDR3 has 12 residues. The CDR3 coding sequence is TGTGCTAGTGCGAGGGCTAACTATGGCTACACCTTC. Its translation: CASARANYGYTF.

This chain connects TRBV5-1 to TRBJ1-4; perhaps TRBD1 as D (5 bases). The germline V gene encodes CDR1 SGHRS and CDR2 YFSETQ. Trimming cost V 2 bases and J 0 bases, with 11 bases left between them. The CDR3 loop spans 16 amino acids. The CDR3, as DNA: TGCGCCAGCAGCTTCGGACACGGAGCAACTAATGAAAAACTGTTTTTT. It yields the protein CASSFGHGATNEKLFF.

This clonotype was detected many times. The CDR3 DNA follows: TGTGCCAGCAGCCAGACAGGGGAGGGGACCCAGTACTTC. Its protein is CASSQTGEGTQYF. The chain uses TRBV6-1 and TRBJ2-5; possibly TRBD1 for D (8 bases). CDR1 is MNHNS, CDR2 SASEGT, per germline. CDR3 length equals 13 residues. The V end was cut by 6 bases, the J end by 7 bases, with 15 bases between.

The rearrangement joins TRBV18 to TRBJ2-7; 9 nucleotides align to TRBD2. Trimming took 6 bases from V and 7 from J; bases not matched to a gene: 13. Germline V lookup: CDR1 KGHSH, CDR2 LQKENI. The CDR3 extends over 15 amino acids. The CDR3 is CASSTGTSSGGEQYF. The CDR3 DNA reads TGTGCCAGCTCGACGGGGACTAGCTCCGGGGGGGAGCAGTACTTC.

This clonotype was seen many times. This chain connects TRBV20-1 to TRBJ2-7; TRBD1 agrees at 7 bases. Trimming at V came to 3 bases and at J to 1 base, leaving 3 bases not matched to a gene. The CDR3 consists of 13 residues. Germline CDR1 and CDR2: DFQATT and SNEGSKA (reference sequence). CDR3 in amino acids: CSASYRGSYEQYF. CDR3 nucleotides: TGCAGTGCTAGCTACAGGGGTTCCTACGAGCAGTACTTC.

This clonotype was found many times. V gene TRBV5-1 combines with J gene TRBJ1-2; no firm D call. CDR3 length: 15 amino acids. Germline CDR1 is SGHRS and CDR2 is YFSETQ. Between the trimmed V and J ends, which lost 2 bases and 0 bases, there was a span of 11 bases. The DNA of the CDR3 is TGCGCCAGCAGCTTATCAGGACCTTCTAACTATGGCTACACCTTC. It specifies CASSLSGPSNYGYTF. The full variable domain, in which reference TRBV5-1 and TRBJ1-2 provide the parts outside the CDR3, is KAGVTQTPRYLIKTRGQQVTLSCSPISGHRSVSWYQQTPGQGLQFLFEYFSETQRNKGNFPGRFSGRQFSNSRSEMNVSTLELGDSALYLCASSLSGPSNYGYTFGSGTRLTVV.

CDR3 amino acids: CSARDLGDTQYF. In DNA form, the CDR3 reads TGCAGTGCTAGAGATTTAGGGGATACGCAGTATTTT. The rearrangement joins TRBV20-1 to TRBJ2-3, with unresolved D. There are 12 residues in the CDR3. V was trimmed by 0 bases and J by 6 bases, leaving 7 bases between them. From germline, CDR1 is DFQATT and CDR2 SNEGSKA (reference sequence).

At least ten counts were recorded for this clonotype. J is TRBJ1-2 and V is TRBV12-3 or TRBV12-4; D remains unclear. V lost 3 bases and J 4 bases, leaving 15 bases between the germline ends. The length of the CDR3 is 15 residues. The CDR3 loop is CASSLPQRVSYGYTF. In DNA, the CDR3 is TGTGCCAGCAGTTTGCCCCAACGAGTAAGCTATGGCTACACCTTC.